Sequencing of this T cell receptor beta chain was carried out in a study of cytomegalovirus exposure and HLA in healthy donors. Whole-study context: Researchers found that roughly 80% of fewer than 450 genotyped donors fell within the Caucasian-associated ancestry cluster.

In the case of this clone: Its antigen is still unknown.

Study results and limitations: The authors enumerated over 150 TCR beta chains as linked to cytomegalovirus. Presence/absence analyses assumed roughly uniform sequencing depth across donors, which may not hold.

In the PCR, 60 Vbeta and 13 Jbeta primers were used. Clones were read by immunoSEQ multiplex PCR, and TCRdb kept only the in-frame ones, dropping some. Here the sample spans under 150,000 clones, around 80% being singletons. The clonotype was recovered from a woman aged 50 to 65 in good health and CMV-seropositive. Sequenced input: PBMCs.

CDR3 coding DNA: TGTGCCAGCAGCCAAGGAATCTTCGCCTTAGACGAGCAGTACTTC. Translating gives CASSQGIFALDEQYF. V is TRBV14 and J is TRBJ2-7; D is ambiguous. V was trimmed by 1 base and J by 5 bases, leaving 15 bases between them. The CDR3 runs 15 residues. Germline V gene lookup returns CDR1 SGHDN and CDR2 FVKESK.